This T cell receptor beta chain was captured by sequencing in a study of cytomegalovirus exposure and HLA in healthy donors. PCR primers comprised 60 Vbeta and 13 Jbeta primers. Method: immunoSEQ multiplex PCR; TCRdb's copy keeps in-frame clones and lacks some. The listing records approximately 34,000 clones. As to this clone: As yet, its antigen is unknown.

Broader study findings: Rarity marked most TCR sequences, yet some public TCRs occurred in many donors. Later, TCR association rates were found to vary by HLA locus, highest for DRB1 and lowest for HLA-C.

What was sequenced was PBMCs. The sequence was collected from a woman aged 40-49 years in good health and CMV-seropositive.

CDR3 sequence: CSVRQVGNEQFF. CDR3 bases: TGCAGCGTTCGCCAGGTCGGCAATGAGCAGTTCTTC. J is TRBJ2-1 and V is TRBV29-1, with D unresolved. The CDR3 has 12 residues. V was shortened by 5 bases and J by 6 bases, with 11 bases between the two germline ends. Per germline, CDR1 SQVTM and CDR2 ANQGSEA.